Listed below are T cell receptor beta chains from one sample, sequenced in a study of OX40 agonist ivuxolimab in advanced cancers. Data came from immunoSEQ multiplex PCR; TCRdb stores just in-frame clones and leaves some out. This sample has roughly 48,000 clones, with nearly 80% found just once. The sequencing here drew on CD4+ or CD8+ T cells sorted from blood, taken in a trial of the OX40 agonist ivuxolimab. All receptors come from an adult with an advanced solid tumor such as melanoma, head and neck, liver or kidney cancer. Each CDR3 is given without its conserved first and last residue. Each record gives: CDR3 protein, clone size, J gene, CDR3 length, V gene. Only some rows state a clone size, as once, few, many or a class for expanded clones.

CDR3: ASSVEAGYGNTIY; size: NA; J: TRBJ1-3; length: 13; V: TRBV9
CDR3: ASSIPLRQGNTEAF; size: NA; J: TRBJ1-1; length: 14; V: TRBV19
CDR3: ASSRLGNSGNTIY; size: NA; J: TRBJ1-3; length: 13; V: TRBV5-6
CDR3: ASHPFVPGANVLT; size: NA; J: TRBJ2-6; length: 13; V: TRBV5-4
CDR3: ASSYRGQGGEKLF; size: NA; J: TRBJ1-4; length: 13; V: TRBV6-5
CDR3: ASSSKRDMNTGELF; size: NA; J: TRBJ2-2; length: 14; V: TRBV11-2
CDR3: ASSPSGTGTWLNTEAF; size: NA; J: TRBJ1-1; length: 16; V: TRBV5-8
CDR3: ASSGTASAGANVLT; size: NA; J: TRBJ2-6; length: 14; V: TRBV5-1
CDR3: ASSQHGIRETQY; size: once; J: TRBJ2-5; length: 12; V: TRBV6-5
CDR3: AISESQAVYGYT; size: NA; J: TRBJ1-2; length: 12; V: TRBV10-3
CDR3: ASSQLAGGPYEQY; size: NA; J: TRBJ2-7; length: 13; V: TRBV4-3
CDR3: ASSLAGGSGYT; size: NA; J: TRBJ1-2; length: 11; V: TRBV7-2
CDR3: ASSLVGVSGNTIY; size: NA; J: TRBJ1-3; length: 13; V: TRBV5-4
CDR3: ASSLGLQGGYGYT; size: NA; J: TRBJ1-2; length: 13; V: TRBV7-8
CDR3: ASSPQGRIENTEAF; size: NA; J: TRBJ1-1; length: 14; V: TRBV27
CDR3: ASSSQGSGTEAF; size: NA; J: TRBJ1-1; length: 12; V: TRBV7-6
CDR3: ASSLGVAADTQY; size: NA; J: TRBJ2-3; length: 12; V: TRBV7-2
CDR3: ASSLSFQGRHEQY; size: NA; J: TRBJ2-7; length: 13; V: TRBV27
CDR3: ACGVYEQY; size: NA; J: TRBJ2-7; length: 8; V: TRBV30
CDR3: ASGEDRADGYT; size: few; J: TRBJ1-2; length: 11; V: TRBV9
CDR3: ASSYSGTGAYEQY; size: NA; J: TRBJ2-7; length: 13; V: TRBV5-4
CDR3: ASSLGTGGDGRQETQY; size: many; J: TRBJ2-5; length: 16; V: TRBV7-9
CDR3: ASSYGPGRNGYT; size: NA; J: TRBJ1-2; length: 12; V: TRBV6-6
CDR3: ASSFNRAAYEQY; size: NA; J: TRBJ2-7; length: 12; V: TRBV7-2
CDR3: ASGLRIGGPDQPQH; size: NA; J: TRBJ1-5; length: 14; V: TRBV12-5